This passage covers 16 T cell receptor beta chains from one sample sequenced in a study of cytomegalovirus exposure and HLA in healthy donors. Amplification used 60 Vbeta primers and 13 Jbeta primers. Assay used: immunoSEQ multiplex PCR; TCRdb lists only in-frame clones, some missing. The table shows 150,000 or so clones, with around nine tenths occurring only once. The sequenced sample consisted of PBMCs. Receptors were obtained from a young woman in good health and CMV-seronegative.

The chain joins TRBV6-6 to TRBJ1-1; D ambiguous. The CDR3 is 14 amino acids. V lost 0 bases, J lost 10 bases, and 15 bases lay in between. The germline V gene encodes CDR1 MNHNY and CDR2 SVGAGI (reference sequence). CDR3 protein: CASSYSHIRTRAFF. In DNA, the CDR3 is TGTGCCAGCAGTTACTCCCATATCAGGACTAGAGCTTTCTTT.

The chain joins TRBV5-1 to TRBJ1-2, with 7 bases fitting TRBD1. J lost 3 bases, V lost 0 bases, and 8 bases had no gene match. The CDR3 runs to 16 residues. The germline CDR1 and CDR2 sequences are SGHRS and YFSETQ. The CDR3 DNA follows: TGCGCCAGCAGCTTGGGGTCAGGGGACAGACACTATGGCTACACCTTC. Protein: CASSLGSGDRHYGYTF.

CDR3 in DNA: TGTGCCAGCAGCATTAGGGACAGCTTTAACTATGGCTACACCTTC. Its translation is CASSIRDSFNYGYTF. V is TRBV7-2 and J is TRBJ1-2; 7 positions match TRBD1. The J segment lost 1 base and the V segment lost 5 bases, leaving 7 bases of the junction unmatched. This CDR3 spans 15 amino acids. CDR1 and CDR2 from the germline V gene are SGHTA and FQGNSA.

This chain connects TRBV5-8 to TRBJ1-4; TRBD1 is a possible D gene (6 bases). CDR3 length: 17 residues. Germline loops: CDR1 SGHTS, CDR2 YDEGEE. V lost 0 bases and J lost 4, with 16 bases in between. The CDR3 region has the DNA TGTGCCAGCAGCTTGGGGGCCGGGACACATAATAATGAAAAACTGTTTTTT. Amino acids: CASSLGAGTHNNEKLFF.

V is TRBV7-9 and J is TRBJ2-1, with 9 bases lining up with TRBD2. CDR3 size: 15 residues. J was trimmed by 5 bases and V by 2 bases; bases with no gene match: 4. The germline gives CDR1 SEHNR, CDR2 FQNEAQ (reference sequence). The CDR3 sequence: CASSLILAGHNEQFF. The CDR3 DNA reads TGTGCCAGCAGCTTAATACTAGCGGGTCACAATGAGCAGTTCTTC.

The CDR3 nucleotides read TGCAGCGTGGCGGACTTATACGAGCAGTACTTC. As protein: CSVADLYEQYF. The rearrangement links TRBV29-1 to TRBJ2-7, with a tentative D call TRBD2 (5 bases). Germline loops: CDR1 SQVTM, CDR2 ANQGSEA. CDR3 length: 11 amino acids. Trimming took 6 bases from V and 4 from J, leaving 10 bases between them.

The CDR3 region is CASRVGGTPTDTQYF. In DNA, the CDR3 is TGTGCCAGCAGGGTCGGGGGGACTCCCACAGATACGCAGTATTTT. The chain has TRBV6-1 and TRBJ2-3, with 7 positions matching TRBD2. Looked up from germline, CDR1 is MNHNS and CDR2 is SASEGT. This CDR3 contains 15 residues. The ends lost 6 bases at V and 2 bases at J; junction bases unmatched: 8.

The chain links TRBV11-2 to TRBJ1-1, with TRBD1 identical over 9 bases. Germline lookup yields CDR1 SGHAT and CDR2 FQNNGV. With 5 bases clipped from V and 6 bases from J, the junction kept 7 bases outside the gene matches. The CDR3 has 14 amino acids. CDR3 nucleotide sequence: TGTGCCAGCAGCCCCGGACAGGGGAGGGCTGAAGCTTTCTTT. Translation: CASSPGQGRAEAFF.

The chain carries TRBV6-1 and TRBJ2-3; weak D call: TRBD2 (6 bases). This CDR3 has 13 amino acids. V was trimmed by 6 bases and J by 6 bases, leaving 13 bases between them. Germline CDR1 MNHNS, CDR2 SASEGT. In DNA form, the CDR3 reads TGTGCCAGCAGGGACTATGCCCTTGATACGCAGTATTTT. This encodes CASRDYALDTQYF.

CDR3 region: CASSPPGYNEQFF. CDR3 nucleotide sequence: TGTGCCAGCTCACCCCCAGGGTACAATGAGCAGTTCTTC. This chain links TRBV18 with TRBJ2-1; maybe TRBD1 (5 bases). The CDR3 runs to 13 residues. The germline CDR1 and CDR2 sequences are KGHSH and LQKENI. Trimming cost V 3 bases and J 4 bases, with 7 bases left between them.

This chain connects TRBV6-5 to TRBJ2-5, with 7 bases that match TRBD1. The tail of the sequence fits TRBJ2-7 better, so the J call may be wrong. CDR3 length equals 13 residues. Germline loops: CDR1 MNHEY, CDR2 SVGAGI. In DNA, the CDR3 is TGTGCCAGCAGATCCGGGGACAGCTACGAGCAGTACTTC. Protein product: CASRSGDSYEQYF.

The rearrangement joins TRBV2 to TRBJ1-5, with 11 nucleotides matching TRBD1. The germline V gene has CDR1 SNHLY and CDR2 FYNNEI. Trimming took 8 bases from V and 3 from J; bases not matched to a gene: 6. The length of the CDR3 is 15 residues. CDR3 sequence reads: CASYRDRGNNQPQHF. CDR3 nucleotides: TGTGCCAGCTACCGGGACAGGGGGAACAATCAGCCCCAGCATTTT. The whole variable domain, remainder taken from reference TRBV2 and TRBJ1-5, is EPEVTQTPSHQVTQMGQEVILRCVPISNHLYFYWYRQILGQKVEFLVSFYNNEISEKSEIFDDQFSVERPDGSNFTLKIRSTKLEDSAMYFCASYRDRGNNQPQHFGDGTRLSIL.

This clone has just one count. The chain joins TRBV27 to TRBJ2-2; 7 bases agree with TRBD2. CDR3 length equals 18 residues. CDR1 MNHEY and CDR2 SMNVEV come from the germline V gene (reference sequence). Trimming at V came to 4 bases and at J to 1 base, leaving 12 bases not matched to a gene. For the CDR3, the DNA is TGTGCCAGCAGTTCCCACCCCTTTGCGGGGGAGAACACCGGGGAGCTGTTTTTT. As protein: CASSSHPFAGENTGELFF.

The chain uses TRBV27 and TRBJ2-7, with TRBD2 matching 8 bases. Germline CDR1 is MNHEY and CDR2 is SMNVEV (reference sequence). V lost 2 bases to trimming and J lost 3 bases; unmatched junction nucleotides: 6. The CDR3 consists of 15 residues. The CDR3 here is CASSLQRGRYYEQYF. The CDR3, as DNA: TGTGCCAGCAGTTTACAGCGGGGGCGCTACTACGAGCAGTACTTC.

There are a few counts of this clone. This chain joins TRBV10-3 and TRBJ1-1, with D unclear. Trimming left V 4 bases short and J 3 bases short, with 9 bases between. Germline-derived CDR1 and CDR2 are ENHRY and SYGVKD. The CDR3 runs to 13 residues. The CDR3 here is CAISAGGDTEAFF. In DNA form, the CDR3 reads TGTGCCATCAGTGCCGGCGGGGACACTGAAGCTTTCTTT.

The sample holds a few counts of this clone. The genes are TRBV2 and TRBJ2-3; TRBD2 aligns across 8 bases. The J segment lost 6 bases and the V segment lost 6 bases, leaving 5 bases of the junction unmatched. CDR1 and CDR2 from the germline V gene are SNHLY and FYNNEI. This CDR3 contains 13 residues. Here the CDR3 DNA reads TGTGCCAGCAGGGAACGACTAGCGGATACGCAGTATTTT. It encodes CASRERLADTQYF.